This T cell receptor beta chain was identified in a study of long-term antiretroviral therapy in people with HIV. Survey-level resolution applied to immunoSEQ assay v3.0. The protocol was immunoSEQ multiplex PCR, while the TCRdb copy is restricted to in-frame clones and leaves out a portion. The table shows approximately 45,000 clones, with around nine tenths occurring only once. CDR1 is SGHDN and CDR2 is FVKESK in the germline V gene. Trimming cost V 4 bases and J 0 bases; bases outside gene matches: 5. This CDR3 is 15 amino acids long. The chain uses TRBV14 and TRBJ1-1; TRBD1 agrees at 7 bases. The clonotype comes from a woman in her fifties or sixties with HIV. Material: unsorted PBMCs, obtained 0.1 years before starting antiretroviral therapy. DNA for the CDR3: TGTGCCAGCAGCCGGGGACAGAGCATGAACACTGAAGCTTTCTTT. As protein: CASSRGQSMNTEAFF.